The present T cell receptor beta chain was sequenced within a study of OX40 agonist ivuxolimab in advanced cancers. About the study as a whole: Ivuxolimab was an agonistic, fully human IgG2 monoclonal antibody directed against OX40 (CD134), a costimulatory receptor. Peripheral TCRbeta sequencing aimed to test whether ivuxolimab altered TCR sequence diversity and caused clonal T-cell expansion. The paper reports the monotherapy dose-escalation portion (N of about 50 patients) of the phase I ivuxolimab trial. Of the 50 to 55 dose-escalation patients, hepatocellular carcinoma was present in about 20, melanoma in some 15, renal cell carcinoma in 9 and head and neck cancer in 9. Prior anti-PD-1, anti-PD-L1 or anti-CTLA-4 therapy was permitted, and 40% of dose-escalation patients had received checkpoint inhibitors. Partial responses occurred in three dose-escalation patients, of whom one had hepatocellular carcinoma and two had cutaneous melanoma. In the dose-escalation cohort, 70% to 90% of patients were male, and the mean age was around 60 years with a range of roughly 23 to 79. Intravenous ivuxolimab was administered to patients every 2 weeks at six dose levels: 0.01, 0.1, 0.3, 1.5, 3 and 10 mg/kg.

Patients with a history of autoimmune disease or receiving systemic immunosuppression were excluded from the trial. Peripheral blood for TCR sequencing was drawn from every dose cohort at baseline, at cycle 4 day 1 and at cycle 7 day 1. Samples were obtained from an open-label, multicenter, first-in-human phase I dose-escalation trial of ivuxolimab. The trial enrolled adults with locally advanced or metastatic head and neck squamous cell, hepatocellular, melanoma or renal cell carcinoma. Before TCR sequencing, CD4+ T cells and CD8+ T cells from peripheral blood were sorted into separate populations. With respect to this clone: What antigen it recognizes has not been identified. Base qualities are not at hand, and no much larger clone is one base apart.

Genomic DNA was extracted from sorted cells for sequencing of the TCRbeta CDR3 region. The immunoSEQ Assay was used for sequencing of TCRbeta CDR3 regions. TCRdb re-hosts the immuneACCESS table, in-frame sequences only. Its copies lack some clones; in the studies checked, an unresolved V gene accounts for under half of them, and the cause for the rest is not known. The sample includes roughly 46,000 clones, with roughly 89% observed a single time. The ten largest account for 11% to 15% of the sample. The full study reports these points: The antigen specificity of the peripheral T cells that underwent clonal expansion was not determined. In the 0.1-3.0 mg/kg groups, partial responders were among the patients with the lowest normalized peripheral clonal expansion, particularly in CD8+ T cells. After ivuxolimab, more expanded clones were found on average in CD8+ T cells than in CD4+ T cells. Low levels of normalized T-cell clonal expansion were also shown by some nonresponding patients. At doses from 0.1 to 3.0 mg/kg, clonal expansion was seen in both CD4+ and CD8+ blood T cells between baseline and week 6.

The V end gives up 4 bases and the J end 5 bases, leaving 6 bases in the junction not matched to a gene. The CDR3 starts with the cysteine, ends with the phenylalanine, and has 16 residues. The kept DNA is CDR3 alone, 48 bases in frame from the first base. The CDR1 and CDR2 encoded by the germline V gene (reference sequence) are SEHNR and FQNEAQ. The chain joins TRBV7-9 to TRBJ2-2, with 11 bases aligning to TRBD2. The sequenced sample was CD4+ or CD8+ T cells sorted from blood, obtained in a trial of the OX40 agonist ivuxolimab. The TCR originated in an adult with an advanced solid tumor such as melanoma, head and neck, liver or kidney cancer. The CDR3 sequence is CASSSLAGGETGELFF. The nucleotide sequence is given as TGTGCCAGCAGCTCCCTAGCGGGAGGAGAGACCGGGGAGCTGTTTTTT.